These T cell receptor beta chains were read from a single sample in a study of CD8 T cells in Susac syndrome. TCRdb ran MiXCR on the immunoSEQ multiplex PCR reads and lists one entry per CDR3 protein. Of some 190,000 distinct CDR3 sequences in the sample, 94% are singletons; the top ten hold about 0.14%. Sequencing used CD4+ T cells from PBMCs. These receptors were taken from a human donor with Susac syndrome. CDR3s include the opening cysteine and the closing phenylalanine or tryptophan. The order of the fields is D gene, J gene, V gene, clone size, CDR3 protein, CDR3 DNA. D genes are given only for firm matches. Some rows mark clone size as missing; the rest say once, few, many or name a class of expanded clone.

. TRBJ2-7 TRBV12-3/TRBV12-4 . CASSLKLAGEQYF TGTGCCAGCAGTTTAAAGCTAGCTGGCGAGCAGTACTTC
TRBD1 TRBJ1-2 TRBV20-1 . CSARLPTGHYGYTF TGCAGTGCTAGATTACCGACAGGGCACTATGGCTACACCTTC
. TRBJ2-3 TRBV7-6 . CASSSGGQTPDTQYF TGTGCCAGCAGCTCAGGGGGGCAGACTCCAGATACGCAGTATTTT
. TRBJ2-5 TRBV2 . CASKVETQYF TGTGCCAGCAAGGTAGAGACCCAGTACTTC
. TRBJ2-5 TRBV18 . CASSPLSGQGAQYF TGTGCCAGCTCACCCCTTAGCGGACAAGGGGCCCAGTACTTC
. TRBJ1-1 TRBV29-1 . CSAWVGAVLESFF TGCAGCGCTTGGGTGGGGGCTGTACTGGAGTCCTTCTTT
TRBD2 TRBJ2-5 TRBV28 . CASSLLAGGRQETQYF TGTGCCAGCAGCCTACTAGCGGGGGGCCGACAAGAGACCCAGTACTTC
TRBD1 TRBJ2-3 TRBV7-2 . CASSPADRAENTQYF TGTGCCAGCAGCCCAGCGGACAGGGCGGAGAATACGCAGTATTTT
TRBD1 TRBJ1-4 TRBV3-1 . CASSPHRDRDEKLFF TGTGCCAGCAGCCCTCACCGGGACAGGGATGAAAAACTGTTTTTT
. TRBJ1-5 TRBV19 . CASSGEYQPQHF TGTGCCAGTAGTGGGGAGTACCAGCCCCAGCATTTT
. TRBJ2-1 TRBV7-2 . CASSSLDEQFF TGTGCCAGCAGCTCGCTGGATGAGCAGTTCTTC
TRBD1 TRBJ2-7 TRBV11-2 . CASSLGGRGSYEQYF TGTGCCAGCAGCTTAGGAGGCAGGGGGTCCTACGAGCAGTACTTC
. TRBJ1-2 TRBV20-1 . CSARDRLPSNYGYTF TGCAGTGCTAGAGATCGGTTGCCCTCTAACTATGGCTACACCTTC
TRBD2 TRBJ2-1 TRBV25-1 . CASSELAALPNHNEQFF TGTGCCAGCAGTGAACTAGCGGCACTCCCAAATCACAATGAGCAGTTCTTC
. TRBJ2-5 TRBV10-3 . CAISEGIQETQYF TGTGCCATCAGTGAGGGTATACAAGAGACCCAGTACTTC
TRBD1 TRBJ2-5 TRBV12-3/TRBV12-4 . CASSPRTGRETQYF TGTGCCAGCAGTCCACGGACAGGGAGGGAGACCCAGTACTTC
TRBD2 TRBJ2-7 TRBV6-1 . CASSTRLAGGPVEQYF TGTGCCAGCAGCACCCGGCTAGCGGGGGGCCCAGTAGAGCAGTACTTC
. TRBJ1-4 TRBV10-3 . CAINSGRGEKLFF TGTGCCATCAACAGTGGGCGAGGGGAAAAACTGTTTTTT
. TRBJ1-6 TRBV7-7 once CASSLAMGGSPLHF TGTGCTAGCAGCTTAGCGATGGGGGGCTCACCCCTCCACTTT
TRBD2 TRBJ2-3 TRBV20-1 . CSARDPGGTSSDTQYF TGCAGTGCTAGAGACCCCGGTGGGACTAGCTCAGATACGCAGTATTTT
TRBD1 TRBJ1-1 TRBV18 . CASSLGDRNTEAFF TGTGCCAGCTCACTAGGGGACAGGAACACTGAAGCTTTCTTT
TRBD1 TRBJ1-2 TRBV29-1 . CSVRPGQGAGGYTF TGCAGCGTGCGTCCGGGACAGGGGGCAGGTGGCTACACCTTC
TRBD1 TRBJ1-4 TRBV20-1 . CSARDNRGMTNEKLFF TGCAGTGCTAGAGATAACAGGGGGATGACTAATGAAAAACTGTTTTTT
. TRBJ2-7 TRBV13 . CASSWGRFGGFHEQYF TGTGCCAGCAGCTGGGGTCGATTTGGGGGGTTCCACGAGCAGTACTTC
. TRBJ2-7 TRBV20-1 . CSARDRVGGRKGYEQYF TGCAGTGCTAGAGATCGGGTTGGGGGGCGCAAGGGCTACGAGCAGTACTTC
. TRBJ2-3 TRBV29-1 . CSVETSGRDTQYF TGCAGCGTTGAGACATCGGGGCGAGATACGCAGTATTTT
TRBD1 TRBJ1-6 TRBV5-1 . CASSSHPGQGPSSYNSPLHF TGCGCCAGCAGCTCCCATCCGGGACAGGGGCCTAGCTCCTATAATTCACCCCTCCACTTT
. TRBJ1-2 TRBV6-6 . CASSSSGSNYGYTF TGTGCCAGCAGTTCCTCCGGGAGTAACTATGGCTACACCTTC
TRBD1 TRBJ1-2 TRBV12-3/TRBV12-4 . CASSLATGGNYGYTF TGTGCCAGCAGTTTAGCGACAGGGGGCAACTATGGCTACACCTTC